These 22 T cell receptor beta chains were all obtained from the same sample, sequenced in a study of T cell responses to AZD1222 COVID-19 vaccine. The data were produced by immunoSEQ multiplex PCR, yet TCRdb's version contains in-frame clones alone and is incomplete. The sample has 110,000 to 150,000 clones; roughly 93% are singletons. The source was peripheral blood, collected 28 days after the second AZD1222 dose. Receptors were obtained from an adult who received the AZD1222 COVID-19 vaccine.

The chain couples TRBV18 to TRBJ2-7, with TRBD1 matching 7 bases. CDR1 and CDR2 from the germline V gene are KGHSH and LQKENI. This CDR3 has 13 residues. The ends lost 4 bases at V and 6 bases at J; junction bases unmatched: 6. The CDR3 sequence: CASSLRQGSEQYF. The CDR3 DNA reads TGTGCCAGCTCACTACGACAGGGCAGCGAGCAGTACTTC.

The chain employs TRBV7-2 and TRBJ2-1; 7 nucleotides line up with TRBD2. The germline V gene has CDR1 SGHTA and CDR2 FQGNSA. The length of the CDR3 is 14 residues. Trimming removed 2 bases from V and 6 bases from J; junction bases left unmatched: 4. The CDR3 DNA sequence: TGTGCCAGCAGCTTATGGGCTAGCGGCAATGAGCAGTTCTTC. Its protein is CASSLWASGNEQFF.

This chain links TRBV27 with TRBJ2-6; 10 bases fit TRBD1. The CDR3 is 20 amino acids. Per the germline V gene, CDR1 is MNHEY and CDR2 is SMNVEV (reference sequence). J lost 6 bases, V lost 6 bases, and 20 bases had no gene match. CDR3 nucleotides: TGTGCCAGCAGCGGAAGAAGGTGGGGGACAGGGGACTCTCAGGCCAACGTCCTGACTTTC. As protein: CASSGRRWGTGDSQANVLTF.

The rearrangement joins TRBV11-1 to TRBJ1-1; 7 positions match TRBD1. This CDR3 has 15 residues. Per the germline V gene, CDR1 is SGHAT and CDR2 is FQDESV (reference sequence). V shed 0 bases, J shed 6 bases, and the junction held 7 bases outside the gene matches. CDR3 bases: TGTGCCAGCAGCTTAGCGCTACAGGGGCAAGCTGAAGCTTTCTTT. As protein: CASSLALQGQAEAFF.

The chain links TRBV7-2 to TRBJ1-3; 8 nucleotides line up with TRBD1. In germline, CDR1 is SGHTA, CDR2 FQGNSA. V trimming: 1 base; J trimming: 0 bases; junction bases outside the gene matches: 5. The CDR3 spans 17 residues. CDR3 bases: TGTGCCAGCAGCTTAGTTAGGACAGGGCGCTCTGGAAACACCATATATTTT. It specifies CASSLVRTGRSGNTIYF.

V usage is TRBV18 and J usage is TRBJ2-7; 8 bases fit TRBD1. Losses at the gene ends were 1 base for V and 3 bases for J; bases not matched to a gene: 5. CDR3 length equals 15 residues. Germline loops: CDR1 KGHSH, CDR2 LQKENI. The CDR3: CASSPQGQGIYEQYF. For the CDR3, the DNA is TGTGCCAGCTCACCACAAGGACAGGGAATCTACGAGCAGTACTTC.

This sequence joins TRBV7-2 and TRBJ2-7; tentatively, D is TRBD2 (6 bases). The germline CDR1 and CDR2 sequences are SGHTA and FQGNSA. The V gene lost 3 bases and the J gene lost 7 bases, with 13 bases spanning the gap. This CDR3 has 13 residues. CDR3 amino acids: CASSFDGAGEQYF. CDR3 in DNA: TGTGCCAGCAGCTTCGACGGGGCGGGGGAGCAGTACTTC.

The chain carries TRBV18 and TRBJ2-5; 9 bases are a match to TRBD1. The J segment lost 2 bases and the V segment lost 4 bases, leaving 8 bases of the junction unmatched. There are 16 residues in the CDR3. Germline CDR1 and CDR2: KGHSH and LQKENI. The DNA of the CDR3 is TGTGCCAGCTCACTAAGAGGGACAGGGAGGCAAGAGACCCAGTACTTC. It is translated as CASSLRGTGRQETQYF.

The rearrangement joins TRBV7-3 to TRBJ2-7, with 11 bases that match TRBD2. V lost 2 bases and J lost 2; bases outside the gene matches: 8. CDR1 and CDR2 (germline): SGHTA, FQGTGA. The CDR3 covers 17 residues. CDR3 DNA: TGTGCCAGCAGCTTATACCCCCCGACTAGCGGGGCCTACGAGCAGTACTTC. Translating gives CASSLYPPTSGAYEQYF.

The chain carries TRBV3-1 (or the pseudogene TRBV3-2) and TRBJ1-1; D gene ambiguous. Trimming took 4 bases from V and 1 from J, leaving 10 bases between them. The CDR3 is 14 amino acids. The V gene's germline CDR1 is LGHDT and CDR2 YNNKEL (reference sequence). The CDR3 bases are TGTGCCAGCAGCCGCGGAGTCACGAACACTGAAGCTTTCTTT. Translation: CASSRGVTNTEAFF.

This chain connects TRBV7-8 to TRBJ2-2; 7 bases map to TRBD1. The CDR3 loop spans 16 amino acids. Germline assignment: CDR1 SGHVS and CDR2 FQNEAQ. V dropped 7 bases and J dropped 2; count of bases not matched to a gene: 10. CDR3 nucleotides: TGTGCCAGCACACCCCGAGGGACAGTTAACACCGGGGAGCTGTTTTTT. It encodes CASTPRGTVNTGELFF.

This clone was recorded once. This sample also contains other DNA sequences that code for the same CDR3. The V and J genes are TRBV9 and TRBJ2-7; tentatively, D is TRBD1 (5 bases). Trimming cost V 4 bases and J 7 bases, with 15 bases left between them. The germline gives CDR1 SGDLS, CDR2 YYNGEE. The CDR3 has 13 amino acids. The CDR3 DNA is TGTGCCAGCAGCCCCACGAGTCCAGGGGAGCAGTACTTC. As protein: CASSPTSPGEQYF.

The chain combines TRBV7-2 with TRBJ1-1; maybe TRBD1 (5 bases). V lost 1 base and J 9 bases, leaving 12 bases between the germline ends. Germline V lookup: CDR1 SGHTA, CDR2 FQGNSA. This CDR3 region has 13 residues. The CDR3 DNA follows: TGTGCCAGCAGCTTAGAGGCCGACAGAAAAGCTTTCTTT. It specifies CASSLEADRKAFF.

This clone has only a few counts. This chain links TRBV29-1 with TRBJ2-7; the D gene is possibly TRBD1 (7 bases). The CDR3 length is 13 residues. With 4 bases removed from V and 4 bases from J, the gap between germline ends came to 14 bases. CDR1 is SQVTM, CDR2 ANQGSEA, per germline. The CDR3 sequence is CSVGGTANYEQYF. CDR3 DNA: TGCAGCGTTGGCGGGACAGCTAATTACGAGCAGTACTTC.

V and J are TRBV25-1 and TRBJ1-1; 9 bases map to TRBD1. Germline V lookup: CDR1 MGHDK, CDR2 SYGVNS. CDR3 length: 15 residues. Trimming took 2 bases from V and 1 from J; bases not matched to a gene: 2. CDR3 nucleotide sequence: TGTGCCAGCAGTGAACCGGGACAGGGGAACACTGAAGCTTTCTTT. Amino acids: CASSEPGQGNTEAFF.

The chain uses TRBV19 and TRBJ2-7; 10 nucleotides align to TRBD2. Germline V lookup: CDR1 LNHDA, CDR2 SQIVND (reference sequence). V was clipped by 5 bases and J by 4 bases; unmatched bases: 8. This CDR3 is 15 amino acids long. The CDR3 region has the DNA TGTGCCAGTAGTTCGGCTAGCGGGAGTAGATACGAGCAGTACTTC. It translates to CASSSASGSRYEQYF.

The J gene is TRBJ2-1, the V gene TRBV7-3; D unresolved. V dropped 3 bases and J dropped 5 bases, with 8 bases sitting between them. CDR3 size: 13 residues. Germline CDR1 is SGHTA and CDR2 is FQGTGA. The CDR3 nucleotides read TGTGCCAGCAGCTTTGACCTGGACAATGAGCAGTTCTTC. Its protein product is CASSFDLDNEQFF.

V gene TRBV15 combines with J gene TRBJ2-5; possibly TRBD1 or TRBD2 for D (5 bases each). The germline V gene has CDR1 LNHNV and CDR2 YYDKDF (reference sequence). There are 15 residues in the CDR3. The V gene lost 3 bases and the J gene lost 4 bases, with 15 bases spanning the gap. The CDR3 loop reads CATSSPGWGRETQYF. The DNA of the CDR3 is TGTGCCACCAGCAGCCCGGGGTGGGGGAGAGAGACCCAGTACTTC.

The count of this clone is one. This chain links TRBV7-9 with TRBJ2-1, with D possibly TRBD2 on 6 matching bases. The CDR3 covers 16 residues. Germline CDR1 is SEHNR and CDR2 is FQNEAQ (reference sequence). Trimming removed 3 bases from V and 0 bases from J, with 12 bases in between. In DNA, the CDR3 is TGTGCCAGCAGCTTCCTAGCGATCAGCTCCTACAATGAGCAGTTCTTC. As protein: CASSFLAISSYNEQFF.

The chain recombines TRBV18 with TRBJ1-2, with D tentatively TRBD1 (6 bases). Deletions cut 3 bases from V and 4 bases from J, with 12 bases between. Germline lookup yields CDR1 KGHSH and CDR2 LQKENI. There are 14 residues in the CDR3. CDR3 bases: TGTGCCAGCTCACCTCCCGGACAGTCCTATGGCTACACCTTC. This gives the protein CASSPPGQSYGYTF.

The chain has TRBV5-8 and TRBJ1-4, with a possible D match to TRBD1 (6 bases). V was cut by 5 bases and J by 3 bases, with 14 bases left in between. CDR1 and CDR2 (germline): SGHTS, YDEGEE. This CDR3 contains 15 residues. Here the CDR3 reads CASSGGRISNEKLFF. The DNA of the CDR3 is TGTGCCAGCAGTGGGGGGCGGATTTCTAATGAAAAACTGTTTTTT.

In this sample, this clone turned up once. The CDR3 DNA follows: TGTGCCAGCAACCCCCGCGATGGAGGCATCAGGGAGGCTTTCTTT. This translates into CASNPRDGGIREAFF. This sequence joins TRBV11-2 and TRBJ1-1; D might be TRBD1 (5 bases). Between the trimmed V and J ends, which lost 7 bases and 11 bases, there was a span of 26 bases. CDR1 is SGHAT, CDR2 FQNNGV, per germline. The CDR3 runs to 15 residues. The full variable domain, its missing parts supplied by reference TRBV11-2 and TRBJ1-1, is EAGVAQSPRYKIIEKRQSVAFWCNPISGHATLYWYQQILGQGPKLLIQFQNNGVVDDSQLPKDRFSAERLKGVDSTLKIQPAKLEDSAVYLCASNPRDGGIREAFFGQGTRLTVV.